Shown below are 8 T cell receptor beta chains from a single sample sequenced in a study of response to subunit inactivated influenza vaccine. Using its own MiXCR run on the RT-PCR reads, TCRdb lists one record per CDR3 protein. The data contain approximately 530,000 distinct CDR3 sequences, roughly 13% of them singletons. The starting material was PBMCs from blood, obtained roughly 45 days after vaccination. These receptor sequences come from a man aged 45-60 years who received an inactivated influenza vaccine.

This clonotype was counted between two and nine times. The chain employs TRBV11-2 and TRBJ2-7; perhaps TRBD1 as D (6 bases). The CDR3 covers 13 residues. V lost 5 bases, J lost 7 bases, and 15 bases lay in between. Germline lookup yields CDR1 SGHAT and CDR2 FQNNGV. The CDR3 is CASSRTTGREQYF. CDR3 bases: TGTGCCAGCAGCCGGACCACAGGGAGAGAGCAGTACTTC.

This clonotype was observed a few times. The chain joins TRBV5-1 to TRBJ1-1, with TRBD1 as a possible D gene (5 bases). CDR1 and CDR2 from the germline V gene are SGHRS and YFSETQ. The CDR3 sequence is 16 residues long. V gave up 4 bases and J gave up 5 bases, with 21 bases separating them. CDR3 sequence (DNA): TGCGCCAGCAGCCCCTCCCCGTGGGGCAGGCGGACTGAAGCTTTCTTT. Its translation is CASSPSPWGRRTEAFF.

This clonotype was detected ten times or more. The chain links TRBV12-3 or TRBV12-4 to TRBJ2-1; TRBD1 might be the D (6 bases). There are 17 residues in the CDR3. Trimming pared 5 bases from V and 0 bases from J, leaving 17 bases between. The CDR3 reads CASSPPTGQPSYNEQFF. The CDR3 bases are TGTGCCAGCAGTCCGCCGACAGGACAACCCTCCTACAATGAGCAGTTCTTC.

The chain employs TRBV20-1 and TRBJ1-5; 7 nucleotides match TRBD1. Germline CDR1 reads DFQATT; CDR2 reads SNEGSKA (reference sequence). CDR3 size: 15 residues. The V segment lost 4 bases and the J segment 0 bases; nucleotides outside the gene matches: 6. CDR3 protein: CSAKDRDNSNQPQHF. CDR3 nucleotides: TGCAGTGCTAAAGACAGGGACAATAGCAATCAGCCCCAGCATTTT.

This clonotype was seen a few times. This chain links TRBV29-1 with TRBJ1-4; D unclear. Per the germline V gene, CDR1 is SQVTM and CDR2 is ANQGSEA. Trimming stripped 7 bases from V and 7 bases from J, with 10 bases between. The CDR3 is made up of 11 amino acids. The CDR3 spells CSGGDGEKLFF. In DNA, the CDR3 is TGCAGCGGGGGAGACGGTGAAAAACTGTTTTTT.

The V and J genes are TRBV6-1 and TRBJ2-7; TRBD2 aligns across 10 bases. The germline V gene has CDR1 MNHNS and CDR2 SASEGT. CDR3 length: 15 residues. The trim removed 6 bases at V and 4 bases at J, leaving 9 bases unmatched. The CDR3 nucleotides read TGTGCCAGCAGCCGTGGACTAGCGGAAAGTTACGAGCAGTACTTC. The encoded protein is CASSRGLAESYEQYF.

In this sample, this clonotype turned up many times. V usage is TRBV29-1 and J usage is TRBJ2-3; D not certain. V was shortened by 4 bases and J by 3 bases, with 11 bases between the two germline ends. Germline CDR1 and CDR2: SQVTM and ANQGSEA. The CDR3 runs 13 residues. Here the CDR3 DNA reads TGCAGCGTTGGAAAAGGAACTACAGATACGCAGTATTTT. Amino acid sequence: CSVGKGTTDTQYF.

The rearrangement joins TRBV5-1 to TRBJ2-1, with TRBD2 matching over 7 bases. There are 19 residues in the CDR3. Per the germline V gene, CDR1 is SGHRS and CDR2 is YFSETQ. J was trimmed by 0 bases and V by 1 base; bases with no gene match: 13. CDR3 coding DNA: TGCGCCAGCAGCTTGATTCCGCCTAGCGGTCGGAGCTCCTACAATGAGCAGTTCTTC. Translation gives CASSLIPPSGRSSYNEQFF.